This is a list of T cell receptor beta chains from one sample in a study of neurological immune-mediated disorders. TCRdb used MiXCR to reprocess the 5' RACE reads, holding one entry per CDR3 protein. Among approximately 28,000 distinct CDR3 sequences listed, roughly a sixth were seen once. The sequencing sample was made of CD4+ T cells from blood. Receptors originate from a female donor with HTLV-1-associated myelopathy (HAM/TSP). CDR3s leave out the opening cysteine and the closing phenylalanine or tryptophan.

>TRBJ1-2|TRBV18
ASSLPEGRYYGYT
>TRBJ2-7|TRBV7-2
ASSLAGTGPNYEQY
>TRBJ2-2|TRBV7-2
ASSTDSSSTGELF
>TRBJ1-2|TRBV14
ASSRTGYGYT
>TRBJ2-2|TRBV7-9
ASSLDARPGELF
>TRBJ2-7|TRBV20-1
SARGAGGLSYEQY
>TRBJ2-5|TRBV29-1
STYRGLEETQY
>TRBJ1-6|TRBV10-3
AISESQLSPLH
>TRBJ1-1|TRBV20-1
SARAPGGARTEAF
>TRBJ2-5|TRBV11-2
ASSLQPRTETQY
>TRBJ1-2|TRBV5-1
ASSVEGRGPNGYT
>TRBJ2-7|TRBV5-1
ASSLSGMGEQY
>TRBJ1-2|TRBV7-3
ASSLTNNYGYT
>TRBJ1-4|TRBV29-1
SVETGGGEKLF
>TRBJ1-1|TRBV19
ASSIRAGSNTEAF
>TRBJ1-5|TRBV19
ASSSRPPGPQH
>TRBJ2-1|TRBV4-1
ASSHRPGGYNEQF
>TRBJ2-3|TRBV19
ATLSGSTQY
>TRBJ2-6|TRBV18
ASSPVGQPYSGANVLT
>TRBJ2-7|TRBV12-3/TRBV12-4
ASSSGQPSGYEQY
>TRBJ1-6|TRBV6-5
ASSLRLSLSPNSPLH
>TRBJ2-1|TRBV7-2
ASSPRGGAGSNEQF
>TRBJ2-3|TRBV10-3
AISDGRVPTYTQY
>TRBJ2-7|TRBV12-3/TRBV12-4
ASSFRVGGTYEQY
>TRBJ1-1|TRBV12-3/TRBV12-4
ASSATTREEAF
>TRBJ1-4|TRBV14
ASSQGVGLREKLF
>TRBJ1-1|TRBV18
ASSGGLDTEAF
>TRBJ2-4|TRBV4-1
ASSQVNLGTGALPIAKNIQY
>TRBJ2-3|TRBV9
ASSVARSSTDTQY
>TRBJ2-3|TRBV5-1
ASSPLSGRGTDTQY
>TRBJ2-1|TRBV20-1
SATSGTSGRGLNEQF
>TRBJ1-2|TRBV13
ASSFYICSATPDRGYGYT
>TRBJ2-5|TRBV12-3/TRBV12-4
ASGRRSGTSGRRQQETQY
>TRBJ1-2|TRBV20-1
SAWQYYGYT
>TRBJ1-5|TRBV10-3
AIGGPLSNQPQH
>TRBJ1-1|TRBV18
ASSPSRQGMNTEAF
>TRBJ2-6|TRBV30
AWRRDTPSGANVLT
>TRBJ2-6|TRBV5-7
ASSLEAGVISGANVLT
>TRBJ2-6|TRBV7-3
ASSSQGAGANVLT
>TRBJ2-5|TRBV21-1
ASSKLTGGGETQY
>TRBJ2-6|TRBV5-1
ASSDGGGSGANVLT
>TRBJ2-5|TRBV5-1
ASSSEDMRFQETQY
>TRBJ2-7|TRBV10-3
AISTEVSSGSGEQY
>TRBJ1-1|TRBV5-1
ASSLLWARGGTEAF
>TRBJ1-4|TRBV2
ASSELMGRNEKLF
>TRBJ1-5|TRBV20-1
SARAGTDNQPQH
>TRBJ1-1|TRBV6-5
ASGEQGRDTEAF
>TRBJ2-5|TRBV19
ASRASPEETQY
>TRBJ2-5|TRBV13
ASSFYICSARGGAETQY